These 7 T cell receptor beta chains were sequenced from one sample in a study of post-analysis software for immune sequencing data. Study outcomes and limitations: In patients, TRBV5-6, TRBV5-1 and TRBV20-1 belonged to roughly five TRBV segments found more frequently than in controls.

The TCR beta cDNA libraries carried unique molecular identifiers. TCRdb passed the PCR reads through MiXCR, listing each CDR3 protein once. The table has hundreds of thousands of distinct CDR3 sequences, 25% to 30% seen once. Antigens for these TCRs are unknown. Material: blood. The receptor source for this set is a girl aged 5-17 years with multiple sclerosis.

The chain carries TRBV2 and TRBJ2-7; D might be TRBD2 (5 bases). V lost 7 bases to trimming and J lost 0 bases, with 13 bases between them. Looked up from germline, CDR1 is SNHLY and CDR2 is FYNNEI. This CDR3 spans 14 amino acids. The CDR3 sequence: CASTADFSSYEQYF. Written as DNA, the CDR3 is TGTGCCAGCACAGCGGACTTTTCCTCCTACGAGCAGTACTTC. Full variable domain (rest looked up from reference TRBV2 and TRBJ2-7): EPEVTQTPSHQVTQMGQEVILRCVPISNHLYFYWYRQILGQKVEFLVSFYNNEISEKSEIFDDQFSVERPDGSNFTLKIRSTKLEDSAMYFCASTADFSSYEQYFGPGTRLTVT.

The CDR3 loop reads CSGYNTDTQYF. The CDR3 coding sequence is TGCAGTGGTTATAACACAGATACGCAGTATTTT. The rearrangement links TRBV20-1 to TRBJ2-3; no clear D. The CDR3 contains 11 residues. V lost 7 bases and J lost 2, with 7 bases in between. Germline assignment: CDR1 DFQATT and CDR2 SNEGSKA (reference sequence).

The chain is built from TRBV24-1 and TRBJ2-3, with 7 nucleotides matching TRBD1. This CDR3 spans 16 amino acids. In germline, CDR1 is KGHDR, CDR2 SFDVKD. The V and J ends lost 3 bases and 1 base, in that order; junction bases with no gene match: 6. The DNA of the CDR3 is TGTGCCACCAGTGATCCTGGGACAGCTCGCACAGATACGCAGTATTTT. This translates into CATSDPGTARTDTQYF.

The sample holds many counts of this clonotype. The rearrangement links TRBV10-3 to TRBJ2-1; TRBD2 matches at 7 bases. Germline lookup yields CDR1 ENHRY and CDR2 SYGVKD. V lost 5 bases, J lost 6 bases, and 10 bases stayed unmatched. This CDR3 is 15 amino acids long. The DNA of the CDR3 is TGTGCCATCAGTTACGATACTAGCGCCGGCAATGAGCAGTTCTTC. It encodes CAISYDTSAGNEQFF.

This clonotype has a single count. The gene calls are TRBV7-2 and TRBJ1-2; 7 bases match TRBD1. V shed 2 bases and J 7 bases; nucleotides not matched to a gene: 16. Germline CDR1 and CDR2: SGHTA and FQGNSA. The CDR3 has 17 residues. In DNA, the CDR3 is TGTGCCAGCAGCTTAAACCCAGGACAGGCGCTTGGGGGTGGCTACACCTTC. Residues: CASSLNPGQALGGGYTF.

The chain is built from TRBV5-1 and TRBJ2-1; possibly TRBD1 or TRBD2 for D (5 bases each). CDR1 and CDR2 from the germline V gene are SGHRS and YFSETQ. V was cut by 0 bases and J by 8 bases, with 15 bases left in between. The CDR3 has 15 residues. The CDR3 DNA follows: TGCGCCAGCAGCTTGGGGTCGGGGACGAGGGATGAGCAGTTCTTC. Residues: CASSLGSGTRDEQFF.

Worth noting for this clonotype: A junction end diverges from the germline sequence, so it may reflect a read error. In DNA, the CDR3 is TGTGCCAGCAGCTCCTGGGAAGCAGCCCCGAGCGGAGGCTACATCTTC. Encoded protein: CASSSWEAAPSGGYIF. V is TRBV5-6 and J is TRBJ1-2; D is unresolved. Germline assignment: CDR1 SGHDT and CDR2 YYEEEE. This CDR3 comprises 16 residues. The full variable domain, rest sourced from reference TRBV5-6 and TRBJ1-2, is DAGVTQSPTHLIKTRGQQVTLRCSPKSGHDTVSWYQQALGQGPQFIFQYYEEEERQRGNFPDRFSGHQFPNYSSELNVNALLLGDSALYLCASSSWEAAPSGGYIFGSGTRLTVV.